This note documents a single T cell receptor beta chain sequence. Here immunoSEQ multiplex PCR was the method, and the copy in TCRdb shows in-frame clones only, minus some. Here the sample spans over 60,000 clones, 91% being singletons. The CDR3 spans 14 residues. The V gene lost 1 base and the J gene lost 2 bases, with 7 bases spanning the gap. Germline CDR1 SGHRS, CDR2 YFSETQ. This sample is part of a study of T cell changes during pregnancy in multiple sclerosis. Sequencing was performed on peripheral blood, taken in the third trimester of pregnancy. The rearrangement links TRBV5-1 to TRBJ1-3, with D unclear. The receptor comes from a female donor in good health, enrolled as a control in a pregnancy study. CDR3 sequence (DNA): TGCGCCAGCAGCTTGACTTTCCCTGGAAACACCATATATTTT. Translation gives CASSLTFPGNTIYF. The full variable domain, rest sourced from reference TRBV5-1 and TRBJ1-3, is KAGVTQTPRYLIKTRGQQVTLSCSPISGHRSVSWYQQTPGQGLQFLFEYFSETQRNKGNFPGRFSGRQFSNSRSEMNVSTLELGDSALYLCASSLTFPGNTIYFGEGSWLTVV.